The entry below gives a single TCR beta chain sequence along with its context. Its antigen is unidentified. These data are taken from a study of T cell responses to AZD1222 COVID-19 vaccine. The repertoire was sequenced with immunoSEQ multiplex PCR; TCRdb's copy has only in-frame clones and lacks some. The data hold 85,000 to 100,000 clones, with under 95% observed a single time. Study-wide results and limits: Repertoire sampling was restricted to post-peak T cell response timepoints.

The CDR3 is 11 residues long. The germline V gene has CDR1 DFQATT and CDR2 SNEGSKA (reference sequence). Deletions cut 5 bases from V and 10 bases from J, with 13 bases between. This chain uses TRBV20-1 with TRBJ2-3; perhaps TRBD2 as D (5 bases). This receptor was taken from an adult in good health. Sequencing used peripheral blood, obtained on day 0 of AZD1222 vaccination. The CDR3 spells CSASEGWAQYF. The CDR3 DNA reads as TGCAGTGCTTCTGAGGGATGGGCGCAGTATTTT.